The 5 T cell receptor beta chains below all came from one sample that was sequenced in a study of radiotherapy plus CTLA-4 blockade in lung cancer. Clones were read by immunoSEQ multiplex PCR, and TCRdb kept only the in-frame ones, dropping some. The sample yields some 51,000 clones, roughly 80% seen once. Sample: peripheral blood, taken from a patient treated with radiotherapy plus ipilimumab. These receptors came from a human donor with non-small cell lung cancer who had a complete response to radiotherapy plus ipilimumab.

The chain has TRBV28 and TRBJ1-1, with a weak D call TRBD1 (6 bases). CDR3 size: 13 residues. Trimming took off 5 bases at V and 7 bases at J, with 14 bases between the two ends. Germline V CDR1 and CDR2: MDHEN, SYDVKM. The CDR3 here is CASSQLPGVEAFF. The CDR3 DNA sequence: TGTGCCAGCAGTCAGTTGCCAGGGGTTGAAGCTTTCTTT.

The table lists this clone with a count of one. V is TRBV7-8 and J is TRBJ1-6, with D perhaps TRBD1 (6 bases). The ends were cut back, 7 bases at V and 4 bases at J, with 11 bases in the middle. This CDR3 has 14 residues. The germline V gene encodes CDR1 SGHVS and CDR2 FQNEAQ. CDR3 nucleotides: TGTGCCAGCAACCGGGACACTTATAATTCACCCCTCCACTTT. This sequence encodes CASNRDTYNSPLHF. Together with reference TRBV7-8 and TRBJ1-6, the CDR3 gives the full variable domain: GAGVSQSPRYKVAKRGQDVALRCDPISGHVSLFWYQQALGQGPEFLTYFQNEAQLDKSGLPSDRFFAERPEGSVSTLKIQRTQQEDSAVYLCASNRDTYNSPLHFGNGTRLTVT.

The chain links TRBV6-1 to TRBJ2-3, with TRBD1 matching over 10 bases. Germline V gene lookup returns CDR1 MNHNS and CDR2 SASEGT. This CDR3 comprises 15 residues. V shed 6 bases and J 2 bases; nucleotides not matched to a gene: 5. CDR3 sequence reads: CASRTGTGDTDTQYF. The CDR3, as DNA: TGTGCCAGCAGAACCGGGACAGGGGACACAGATACGCAGTATTTT.

In DNA form, the CDR3 reads TGTGCCAGCAGTGATCGGCCCGGGACAGGGACATACGAGCAGTACTTC. It encodes CASSDRPGTGTYEQYF. The rearrangement uses TRBV27 and TRBJ2-5; 9 positions match TRBD1. The DNA end favors TRBJ2-7, so the J call may be wrong. The length of the CDR3 is 16 residues. The V gene's germline CDR1 is MNHEY and CDR2 SMNVEV (reference sequence).

CDR3 region: CSAPGYYGYTF. CDR3 bases: TGCAGTGCGCCGGGATACTATGGCTACACCTTC. J is TRBJ1-2 and V is TRBV20-1; D remains unclear. Germline CDR1 is DFQATT and CDR2 is SNEGSKA (reference sequence). This CDR3 is built from 11 residues. The V end lost 6 bases, the J end lost 3 bases, and 8 bases lay between the germline ends.